A selection of T cell receptor beta chains follows, all from one sample in a study of technical replicates of blood from a few donors. Here immunoSEQ multiplex PCR was the method, and the copy in TCRdb shows in-frame clones only, minus some. The table shows about 81,000 clones, with roughly 95% occurring only once. Source material: T cells isolated from PBMCs. These receptors came from a human donor in good health. Both conserved end residues are part of each CDR3. The order of the fields is D gene, J gene, V gene, clone size, CDR3 DNA, CDR3 protein. A D gene is named only where the DNA matches it firmly. Size values are once, few and many counts, or a class for expanded clones, and some rows have none.

d_gene: TRBD2; j_gene: TRBJ2-2; v_gene: TRBV10-3; abundance: NA; CDR3nt: TGTGCCATCAGTGTTCGACTAGCGGGACCCACCGGGGAGCTGTTTTTT; CDR3aa: CAISVRLAGPTGELFF
d_gene: TRBD1; j_gene: TRBJ2-7; v_gene: TRBV6-1; abundance: NA; CDR3nt: TGTGCCACGCGCCTCGGACAGGGGTCCCTCTACGAGCAGTACTTC; CDR3aa: CATRLGQGSLYEQYF
d_gene: NA; j_gene: TRBJ1-2; v_gene: TRBV6-4; abundance: NA; CDR3nt: TGTGCCAGCAGCAGGGTCGTCTATGGCTACACCTTC; CDR3aa: CASSRVVYGYTF
d_gene: NA; j_gene: TRBJ1-1; v_gene: TRBV19; abundance: NA; CDR3nt: TGTGCCAGTAGTATAACAGGGAACACTGAAGCTTTCTTT; CDR3aa: CASSITGNTEAFF
d_gene: NA; j_gene: TRBJ2-3; v_gene: TRBV12-5; abundance: NA; CDR3nt: TGTGCTAGTGGTTTGCAGGGGAGCACAGATACGCAGTATTTT; CDR3aa: CASGLQGSTDTQYF
d_gene: TRBD2; j_gene: TRBJ2-1; v_gene: TRBV11-2; abundance: NA; CDR3nt: TGTGCCAGCAGCTTCGGGACTAGCGGGAGTGTACAGTTCTTC; CDR3aa: CASSFGTSGSVQFF
d_gene: NA; j_gene: TRBJ1-5; v_gene: TRBV6-5; abundance: NA; CDR3nt: TGTGCCAGCAGTTACTCGGCAGGTGGTCGTCATCAGCCCCAGCATTTT; CDR3aa: CASSYSAGGRHQPQHF
d_gene: TRBD2; j_gene: TRBJ2-7; v_gene: TRBV10-3; abundance: NA; CDR3nt: TGTGCCATCAGTGAGTCTAACTTTGGCGGGGGACACGAGCAGTACTTC; CDR3aa: CAISESNFGGGHEQYF
d_gene: TRBD2; j_gene: TRBJ2-1; v_gene: TRBV9; abundance: NA; CDR3nt: TGTGCCAGCAGCGCCGGGACTAGCGTCTACAATGAGCAGTTCTTC; CDR3aa: CASSAGTSVYNEQFF
d_gene: TRBD1; j_gene: TRBJ2-7; v_gene: TRBV11-2; abundance: NA; CDR3nt: TGTGCCAGCAGCCTATTAAGACAGGGGGTATACGAGCAGTACTTC; CDR3aa: CASSLLRQGVYEQYF
d_gene: TRBD1; j_gene: TRBJ1-2; v_gene: TRBV30; abundance: NA; CDR3nt: TGTGCCTGGAGAGGGACAGGCTTGGCCTATGGCTACACCTTC; CDR3aa: CAWRGTGLAYGYTF
d_gene: NA; j_gene: TRBJ1-4; v_gene: TRBV29-1; abundance: once; CDR3nt: TGCAGCGTCTATGCCAATGAAAAACTGTTTTTT; CDR3aa: CSVYANEKLFF
d_gene: TRBD1; j_gene: TRBJ2-1; v_gene: TRBV7-2; abundance: once; CDR3nt: TGTGCCAGCAGTTTCGACAGGGGGCTGTACAATGAGCAGTTCTTC; CDR3aa: CASSFDRGLYNEQFF
d_gene: TRBD1; j_gene: TRBJ2-7; v_gene: TRBV7-9; abundance: NA; CDR3nt: TGTGCCAGCAGCTTAGGACAGGGGACTTACGAGCAGTACTTC; CDR3aa: CASSLGQGTYEQYF
d_gene: NA; j_gene: TRBJ1-5; v_gene: TRBV28; abundance: NA; CDR3nt: TGTGCCAGCAGTCCGCGGGGCAGCAATCAGCCCCAGCATTTT; CDR3aa: CASSPRGSNQPQHF
d_gene: NA; j_gene: TRBJ1-2; v_gene: TRBV9; abundance: NA; CDR3nt: TGTGCCAGCAGCGTAGAAGGGGTGTATGGCTACACCTTC; CDR3aa: CASSVEGVYGYTF
d_gene: TRBD1; j_gene: TRBJ2-7; v_gene: TRBV11-2; abundance: NA; CDR3nt: TGTGCCAGCAGCCCCCTGGGACAGCCCTACGAGCAGTACTTC; CDR3aa: CASSPLGQPYEQYF
d_gene: NA; j_gene: TRBJ2-1; v_gene: TRBV28; abundance: NA; CDR3nt: TGTGCCAGCAGTCCTAGACTCTTTTCCTACAATGAGCAGTTCTTC; CDR3aa: CASSPRLFSYNEQFF
d_gene: TRBD1; j_gene: TRBJ1-1; v_gene: TRBV9; abundance: NA; CDR3nt: TGTGCCAGCAGCGTATTCGACAGGGGGAACACTGAAGCTTTCTTT; CDR3aa: CASSVFDRGNTEAFF
d_gene: TRBD1; j_gene: TRBJ1-2; v_gene: TRBV7-8; abundance: NA; CDR3nt: TGTGCCAGCAGCCTCAATCCGGGACAGGGCACCTATGGCTACACCTTC; CDR3aa: CASSLNPGQGTYGYTF